This TCR beta chain appears in the sequencing data of a study of shared clonotypes between healthy human individuals. Background on the study: CD4 naive cells filled three plates per donor, CD4 memory three, CD8 naive two and CD8 memory one.

The method was immunoSEQ multiplex PCR; TCRdb's version includes in-frame clones alone and lacks a portion of them. This sample has over 950,000 clones, with around three quarters found just once. This CDR3 spans 13 amino acids. V was pared by 1 base and J by 3 bases, with 7 bases between. The germline gives CDR1 MNHNS, CDR2 SASEGT. The V and J genes are TRBV6-1 and TRBJ2-7; no reliable D call. The TCR was taken from a man aged 18-30 years in good health. Some clones in this sample may be carry-over from other donors' samples. The sequenced sample was memory CD4+ T cells from PBMCs. The subset denotes: CD45RA-negative fraction. The CDR3 loop is CASSEVGVYEQYF. CDR3 DNA sequence: TGTGCCAGCAGTGAAGTTGGAGTCTACGAGCAGTACTTC.